The 32 T cell receptor beta chains given below trace back to one sample, sequenced in a study of control samples from healthy donors and cancer patients. Assay used: immunoSEQ multiplex PCR; TCRdb lists only in-frame clones, some missing. Among more than 90,000 clones, 75% to 90% were seen once, and the ten largest hold 7.8%. The sequenced sample consisted of blood. These receptors all come from a man aged 25 to 40 in good health.

For this clone: The sample contains more than one DNA sequence encoding this CDR3. The chain couples TRBV5-4 to TRBJ2-3; D gene unclear. V was clipped by 4 bases and J by 4 bases, with 7 bases between them. Germline-derived CDR1 and CDR2 are SGHNT and YYREEE (reference sequence). This CDR3 has 12 residues. CDR3 bases: TGTGCCAGCAGCCTCACTGCAGATACGCAGTATTTT. It is translated as CASSLTADTQYF.

This chain connects TRBV25-1 to TRBJ1-1; D is unclear. Trimming stripped 4 bases from V and 6 bases from J, with 12 bases between. In germline, CDR1 is MGHDK, CDR2 SYGVNS. The CDR3 contains 13 residues. The CDR3 coding sequence is TGTGCCAGCAGTGCAGGACCAGGAGCTGAAGCTTTCTTT. It is translated as CASSAGPGAEAFF.

The chain combines TRBV18 with TRBJ1-1, with TRBD1 matching 10 bases. The CDR3 sequence is 15 residues long. V trimming: 5 bases; J trimming: 0 bases; junction bases outside the gene matches: 3. Germline V gene data show CDR1 as KGHSH and CDR2 as LQKENI. For the CDR3, the DNA is TGTGCCAGCTCAGCCGGGACAGGGGTGAACACTGAAGCTTTCTTT. Its protein is CASSAGTGVNTEAFF.

The V and J genes are TRBV7-8 and TRBJ2-1; D remains ambiguous. The CDR3 covers 16 residues. Germline CDR1 and CDR2: SGHVS and FQNEAQ. The V and J ends lost 1 base and 4 bases respectively, with 14 bases between them. In nucleotides, the CDR3 is TGTGCCAGCAGCTTAGAGGGCTCGAAGATATACAATGAGCAGTTCTTC. This sequence encodes CASSLEGSKIYNEQFF.

This chain connects TRBV12-3 or TRBV12-4 to TRBJ2-7, with D unclear. This CDR3 spans 12 amino acids. Trimming removed 3 bases at V and 3 bases at J, with 6 bases between. CDR3 in amino acids: CASSLSFYEQYF. Written as DNA, the CDR3 is TGTGCCAGCAGTTTGTCTTTCTACGAGCAGTACTTC.

CDR3 DNA sequence: TGTGCCAGCAGTTACTCGGGCTTACGGGAGACCCAGTACTTC. Translated: CASSYSGLRETQYF. This sequence joins TRBV6-2 or TRBV6-3 and TRBJ2-5; no definite D call. Germline CDR1 is MNHEY and CDR2 is SVGEGT. Trimming left V 0 bases short and J 5 bases short, with 10 bases between. This CDR3 is 14 amino acids long.

The rearrangement joins TRBV12-5 to TRBJ2-2; D remains unclear. The CDR3 extends over 14 amino acids. From germline, CDR1 is LGHNT and CDR2 FRNRAP. The V end lost 4 bases, the J end lost 5 bases, and 11 bases lay between the germline ends. The CDR3 sequence: CASGYSGVTGELFF. CDR3 sequence (DNA): TGTGCTAGTGGTTATTCTGGGGTGACCGGGGAGCTGTTTTTT.

V usage is TRBV11-2 and J usage is TRBJ2-2; TRBD1 might be the D (5 bases). V lost 6 bases and J lost 1, with 12 bases in between. CDR1 and CDR2 (germline): SGHAT, FQNNGV. The CDR3 contains 15 residues. The CDR3 loop is CASRLITGNTGELFF. The CDR3 bases are TGTGCCAGCAGGTTGATAACAGGGAACACCGGGGAGCTGTTTTTT.

The chain joins TRBV11-2 to TRBJ2-1; the D gene could be TRBD1 or TRBD2 (5 bases each). Trimming took 6 bases from V and 8 from J, leaving 23 bases between them. The germline V gene has CDR1 SGHAT and CDR2 FQNNGV. The CDR3 is made up of 16 amino acids. In DNA, the CDR3 is TGTGCCAGCAGACGGCCCTGGACTCAAAGGGGCCATGAGCAGTTCTTC. Encoded protein: CASRRPWTQRGHEQFF.

The V gene is TRBV5-5, the J gene TRBJ2-7, with D uncertain. The V gene lost 3 bases and the J gene lost 3 bases, with 10 bases spanning the gap. CDR3 length equals 13 residues. Germline V gene data show CDR1 as SGHKS and CDR2 as YYEKEE (reference sequence). The CDR3 is CASSSTAFYEQYV. CDR3 bases: TGTGCCAGCAGCTCAACGGCCTTCTACGAGCAGTACGTC.

This sequence joins TRBV4-2 and TRBJ2-3, with D perhaps TRBD2 (6 bases). Trimming took off 1 base at V and 2 bases at J, with 10 bases between the two ends. The CDR3 has 15 residues. Germline CDR1 reads LGHNA; CDR2 reads YNFKEQ. In DNA form, the CDR3 reads TGTGCCAGCAGCCAAGCGGGCGGGGTCACAGATACGCAGTATTTT. This codes for CASSQAGGVTDTQYF.

The rearrangement uses TRBV4-3 and TRBJ2-1; D is unclear. Trimming stripped 0 bases from V and 5 bases from J, with 11 bases between. Germline lookup yields CDR1 LGHNA and CDR2 YSLEER. The CDR3 runs 15 residues. This chain's CDR3 is CASSQEIRPDNEQFF. The CDR3 nucleotides read TGCGCCAGCAGCCAAGAGATTCGACCTGACAATGAGCAGTTCTTC.

The chain uses TRBV19 and TRBJ1-1; D unclear. The CDR3 spans 14 residues. Per germline, CDR1 LNHDA and CDR2 SQIVND (reference sequence). V lost 5 bases, J lost 9 bases, and 19 bases lay in between. The CDR3 spells CASSPRELGGKAFF. DNA of the CDR3: TGTGCCAGTAGTCCCCGGGAACTTGGTGGGAAAGCTTTCTTT.

This clone appeared a single time. The chain joins TRBV6-4 to TRBJ1-3, with D possibly TRBD1 on 5 matching bases. This CDR3 contains 15 residues. Germline values: CDR1 MRHNA, CDR2 SNTAGT. V shed 2 bases and J shed 4 bases, with 12 bases lying between them. As DNA, the CDR3 is TGTGCCAGCAGTGACATGAAGGGGCGGGGAAACACCATATATTTT. This codes for CASSDMKGRGNTIYF.

This rearrangement joins TRBV27 to TRBJ1-5; no firm D call. CDR1 is MNHEY, CDR2 SMNVEV, per germline (reference sequence). The CDR3 is made up of 13 amino acids. Trimming removed 4 bases from V and 11 bases from J, with 15 bases in between. This CDR3 is CASSSRRALTQHF. The CDR3 DNA follows: TGTGCCAGCAGTTCCCGCCGGGCTCTAACCCAGCATTTT.

The chain combines TRBV4-3 with TRBJ2-3; 10 bases are shared with TRBD1. This CDR3 has 16 amino acids. V shed 4 bases, J shed 6 bases, and the junction held 10 bases outside the gene matches. CDR1 is LGHNA, CDR2 YSLEER, per germline. CDR3 sequence (DNA): TGCGCCAGCAGCCCGAACCCGGGACAGGGGTTCGATACGCAGTATTTT. It specifies CASSPNPGQGFDTQYF.

The chain employs TRBV19 and TRBJ1-1; TRBD1 matches at 11 bases. Trimming cost V 5 bases and J 5 bases; bases outside gene matches: 10. The CDR3 has 16 amino acids. Germline-derived CDR1 and CDR2 are LNHDA and SQIVND (reference sequence). CDR3 sequence reads: CASSSPGQGARTEAFF. The CDR3 nucleotides are TGTGCCAGTAGTTCCCCCGGACAGGGGGCGAGAACTGAAGCTTTCTTT.

This sequence joins TRBV28 and TRBJ2-3; D assignment may be TRBD1 or TRBD2 (5 bases each). Germline V gene sequence: CDR1 MDHEN, CDR2 SYDVKM. Trimming removed 4 bases at V and 0 bases at J, with 14 bases between. The CDR3 sequence is 16 residues long. This chain's CDR3 is CASSSWGTVSTDTQYF. Here the CDR3 DNA reads TGTGCCAGCAGTTCTTGGGGGACGGTTAGCACAGATACGCAGTATTTT.

For this clone: An end of the junction does not agree with germline; a read error may underlie this. This chain joins TRBV5-6 and TRBJ2-5, with D possibly called TRBD1 or TRBD2 (5 bases each). CDR3 length: 13 amino acids. Germline V gene lookup returns CDR1 SGHDT and CDR2 YYEEEE. In DNA, the CDR3 is TGTGCCAGCAGACGGGACCGGGGAGAGGCCCAGTACTTC. This encodes CASRRDRGEAQYF.

The rearrangement joins TRBV5-6 to TRBJ2-1; the D call may be TRBD1 or TRBD2 (6 bases each). Germline CDR1 SGHDT, CDR2 YYEEEE. Trimming cost V 4 bases and J 15 bases, with 17 bases left between them. The CDR3 has 12 residues. The CDR3 region is CASSRGQPGGFF. The CDR3 DNA is TGTGCCAGCAGCCGTGGACAGCCCGGGGGGTTCTTC.

In this sample, this clone turned up once. Written as DNA, the CDR3 is TGTGCCAGCAAGTATCGCGGGCAGGGGAACACTGAAGCTTTCTTT. It codes for CASKYRGQGNTEAFF. The chain is built from TRBV27 and TRBJ1-1; TRBD1 is a possible D gene (5 bases). The CDR3 runs 15 residues. From germline, CDR1 is MNHEY and CDR2 SMNVEV (reference sequence). The V gene lost 7 bases and the J gene lost 1 base, with 16 bases spanning the gap.

J is TRBJ1-1 and V is TRBV6-1, with D possibly matching TRBD1 (5 bases). Trimming removed 1 base from V and 10 bases from J, with 13 bases in between. CDR1 MNHNS and CDR2 SASEGT come from the germline V gene. CDR3 length: 13 amino acids. The CDR3 spells CASSEGKGWAAFF. The CDR3 coding sequence is TGTGCCAGCAGTGAAGGCAAGGGGTGGGCAGCTTTCTTT.

The chain recombines TRBV2 with TRBJ2-2, with D perhaps TRBD1 or TRBD2 (5 bases each). V was shortened by 8 bases and J by 7 bases, with 17 bases between the two germline ends. Germline loops: CDR1 SNHLY, CDR2 FYNNEI. The CDR3 is 14 amino acids. CDR3 protein: CASYFGTVGGELFF. The CDR3 DNA is TGTGCCAGCTACTTTGGGACCGTGGGCGGGGAGCTGTTTTTT.

This chain connects TRBV28 to TRBJ1-5; a weak D match, TRBD1 (5 bases). The CDR3 totals 17 residues. CDR1 and CDR2 (germline): MDHEN, SYDVKM. The V and J ends lost 6 bases and 0 bases respectively, with 18 bases between them. In DNA, the CDR3 is TGTGCCAGCAGACCCTGGGACGCAGAATATAGCAATCAGCCCCAGCATTTT. Protein sequence: CASRPWDAEYSNQPQHF. The full variable domain, completed using reference TRBV28 and TRBJ1-5, is DVKVTQSSRYLVKRTGEKVFLECVQDMDHENMFWYRQDPGLGLRLIYFSYDVKMKEKGDIPEGYSVSREKKERFSLILESASTNQTSMYLCASRPWDAEYSNQPQHFGDGTRLSIL.

The genes are TRBV4-1 and TRBJ2-7; D not resolved. In germline, CDR1 is MGHRA, CDR2 YSYEKL. The CDR3 runs to 13 residues. Trimming shortened V by 1 base and J by 1 base, and 5 bases separated the two germline ends. In nucleotides, the CDR3 is TGCGCCAGCAGCCAAGCTGGATCCTACGAGCAGTACTTC. Residues: CASSQAGSYEQYF.

The rearrangement uses TRBV25-1 and TRBJ2-1; 13 bases agree with TRBD2. V gave up 2 bases and J gave up 8 bases; unmatched junction bases: 6. This CDR3 contains 16 residues. Germline CDR1 and CDR2: MGHDK and SYGVNS. The CDR3 region has the DNA TGTGCCAGCAGTGAACCCCGGACTAGCGGGAGCTATGAGCAGTTCTTC. Protein product: CASSEPRTSGSYEQFF.

The V call is TRBV6-1, the J call TRBJ2-3; TRBD2 agrees at 7 bases. Germline trimming cut 4 bases from V and 6 bases from J; bases unmatched to any gene: 13. Germline CDR1 reads MNHNS; CDR2 reads SASEGT. The CDR3 length is 16 residues. CDR3 region: CASSVSRAGATDTQYF. The CDR3 nucleotides are TGTGCCAGCAGTGTATCGCGGGCGGGAGCTACGGATACGCAGTATTTT.

This clone was counted a few times. The chain uses TRBV14 and TRBJ1-2, with D tentatively TRBD1 (6 bases). Germline lookup yields CDR1 SGHDN and CDR2 FVKESK. This CDR3 contains 17 residues. V dropped 4 bases and J dropped 4 bases, with 22 bases sitting between them. Written as DNA, the CDR3 is TGTGCCAGCAGCCCCCTCAGGGGTCCCCTTGACTCCTATGGCTACACCTTC. This gives the protein CASSPLRGPLDSYGYTF.

As concerns this clone: A junction boundary mismatches the germline segment, possibly from a read error. This chain connects TRBV7-3 to TRBJ2-1; a possible D gene is TRBD1 (6 bases). CDR1 SGHTA and CDR2 FQGTGA come from the germline V gene. This CDR3 comprises 12 residues. This chain's CDR3 is CASNDRAGEKVF. CDR3 nucleotide sequence: TGTGCCAGCAACGATAGGGCAGGGGAGAAGGTCTTC.

This clone was detected once. The V gene is TRBV4-3, the J gene TRBJ2-6; no definite D call. Trimming removed 1 base from V and 9 bases from J, with 13 bases in between. This CDR3 is built from 15 residues. The germline V gene encodes CDR1 LGHNA and CDR2 YSLEER. CDR3 in DNA: TGCGCCAGCAGCCAAGGCCCCCTGGGATTCAACGTCCTGACTTTC. Translated, it gives CASSQGPLGFNVLTF.

The chain couples TRBV18 to TRBJ1-1; D is unresolved. Trimming cost V 3 bases and J 2 bases, with 7 bases left between them. Germline V gives CDR1 KGHSH, CDR2 LQKENI. The CDR3 spans 13 residues. The CDR3 region has the DNA TGTGCCAGCTCACCCCCGACCAACACTGAAGCTTTCTTT. It specifies CASSPPTNTEAFF.

This clone is a singleton in its sample. The J gene is TRBJ1-4, the V gene TRBV15; no clear D gene. This CDR3 region has 14 residues. The V end lost 6 bases, the J end lost 4 bases, and 12 bases lay between the germline ends. The germline CDR1 and CDR2 sequences are LNHNV and YYDKDF (reference sequence). CDR3 residues: CATRGINGNEKLFF. The DNA for the CDR3 is TGTGCCACCAGGGGGATTAATGGTAATGAAAAACTGTTTTTT.